What follows are 29 T cell receptor beta chains derived from one specimen sequenced in a study of CD8+ T cells in alopecia areata (dated by TCRdb to between 2017 and 2018). The protocol used for the library was the immunoSEQ multiplex PCR assay. For TCR sequencing, RNA was extracted from every sample and reverse transcribed into cDNA to serve as template. Entries here come from immuneACCESS through TCRdb and include only in-frame sequences with V and J called. Some clones fail to appear in such tables; in the studies checked, an unresolved V gene covers under half of the shortfall, and the cause of the remainder is unknown. The sample table holds 200,000 to 250,000 clones, of which 57% were seen once. The leading ten clones occupy approximately 0.5% of the sample. Taken with the paper, the label for time point translates to: baseline before oral tofacitinib. The specimen was CD4+ T cells sorted from blood, collected at week 0. The receptor set was obtained from a human donor with alopecia areata.

This chain connects TRBV28 to TRBJ1-6; 9 bases map to TRBD1. With V trimmed by 8 bases and J by 10 bases, 6 bases remained unmatched. This CDR3 comprises 13 residues. The germline CDR1 and CDR2 sequences are MDHEN and SYDVKM. CDR3 in DNA: TGTGCCAGCCTCCGGGACAGGGACTCACCCCTCCACTTT. This codes for CASLRDRDSPLHF.

The chain carries TRBV27 and TRBJ1-2, with D perhaps matching TRBD1 (5 bases). The germline gives CDR1 MNHEY, CDR2 SMNVEV (reference sequence). Trimming took 6 bases from V and 2 from J, leaving 16 bases between them. This CDR3 has 15 residues. CDR3 region: CASSAGAEINYGYTF. In nucleotides, the CDR3 is TGTGCCAGCAGCGCTGGGGCGGAAATAAACTATGGCTACACCTTC.

In its sample, this clone was seen a few times. The chain employs TRBV29-1 and TRBJ1-2; the D gene is possibly TRBD1 (6 bases). The germline V and J ends were trimmed by 7 bases and 4 bases, with 13 bases remaining between them. This CDR3 comprises 12 residues. CDR1 and CDR2 from the germline V gene are SQVTM and ANQGSEA. This CDR3 is CSARGQRYGYTF. The CDR3 coding sequence is TGCAGCGCCCGTGGACAGCGCTATGGCTACACCTTC.

In its sample, this clone was seen a few times. The chain combines TRBV9 with TRBJ2-2; D gene uncertain. The CDR3 covers 14 residues. Trimming left V 2 bases short and J 7 bases short, with 12 bases between. From germline, CDR1 is SGDLS and CDR2 YYNGEE. This CDR3 reads CASSVVPIGGELFF. DNA of the CDR3: TGTGCCAGCAGCGTGGTCCCGATTGGCGGGGAGCTGTTTTTT.

The V call is TRBV5-6, the J call TRBJ1-2; D perhaps matches TRBD1 (5 bases). CDR3 length equals 15 residues. Trimming removed 1 base at V and 4 bases at J, with 14 bases between. CDR1 and CDR2 from the germline V gene are SGHDT and YYEEEE. The CDR3 nucleotides are TGTGCCAGCAGCTTGTGGGGACCAGGGCGCTATGGCTACACCTTC. Protein product: CASSLWGPGRYGYTF.

The V and J genes are TRBV30 and TRBJ1-2; the D gene is possibly TRBD1 (6 bases). The CDR3 extends over 12 amino acids. Germline values: CDR1 GTSNPN, CDR2 SVGIG (reference sequence). The germline V and J ends were trimmed by 8 bases and 4 bases, with 14 bases remaining between them. CDR3 residues: CATLGHRYGYTF. The CDR3 bases are TGTGCCACCTTGGGACATCGCTATGGCTACACCTTC.

V gene TRBV7-9 combines with J gene TRBJ1-2; D unresolved. Trimming took off 7 bases at V and 3 bases at J, with 15 bases between the two ends. Per germline, CDR1 SEHNR and CDR2 FQNEAQ (reference sequence). This CDR3 is built from 14 residues. CDR3 amino acids: CASNLLGRDYGYTF. The CDR3 DNA is TGTGCCAGCAACTTGCTAGGCCGGGACTATGGCTACACCTTC.

The genes are TRBV13 and TRBJ1-3; 8 nucleotides agree with TRBD1. Germline CDR1 is PRHDT and CDR2 is FYEKMQ (reference sequence). V gave up 3 bases and J gave up 4 bases; unmatched junction bases: 8. The CDR3 totals 16 residues. CDR3 in DNA: TGTGCCAGCAGCTTGGGCGGACAGGGAGCAGGAAACACCATATATTTT. Protein: CASSLGGQGAGNTIYF. Supplemented by reference TRBV13 and TRBJ1-3, the full variable domain reads AAGVIQSPRHLIKEKRETATLKCYPIPRHDTVYWYQQGPGQDPQFLISFYEKMQSDKGSIPDRFSAQQFSDYHSELNMSSLELGDSALYFCASSLGGQGAGNTIYFGEGSWLTVV.

This chain joins TRBV30 and TRBJ2-3; D call uncertain. Germline CDR1 GTSNPN, CDR2 SVGIG (reference sequence). V lost 3 bases and J lost 1, with 11 bases in between. This CDR3 has 14 amino acids. This CDR3 reads CAWRPVDGTDTQYF. CDR3 sequence (DNA): TGTGCCTGGAGGCCGGTCGACGGCACAGATACGCAGTATTTT.

J is TRBJ1-5 and V is TRBV30, with D unclear. The CDR3 is made up of 14 amino acids. Germline V CDR1 and CDR2: GTSNPN, SVGIG (reference sequence). V lost 1 base and J lost 3, with 10 bases in between. The CDR3 DNA sequence: TGTGCCTGGAGTGCCGGGATCTTCAATCAGCCCCAGCATTTT. Amino acids: CAWSAGIFNQPQHF.

The chain carries TRBV5-1 and TRBJ2-1, with a weak D call TRBD2 (5 bases). The V end was cut by 4 bases, the J end by 3 bases, with 17 bases between. Germline CDR1 is SGHRS and CDR2 is YFSETQ. CDR3 length: 16 residues. The CDR3 sequence is CASSRDAVSVYNEQFF. The CDR3 coding sequence is TGCGCCAGCAGCCGGGATGCAGTTTCTGTCTACAATGAGCAGTTCTTC.

The chain couples TRBV23-1 to TRBJ1-5; weak D call: TRBD1 (6 bases). TRBV23-1 is identified as an open reading frame with a role that is uncertain. The length of the CDR3 is 14 residues. V lost 7 bases, J lost 7 bases, and 17 bases lay in between. CDR3 region: CASTPLGGKQPQHF. The CDR3 bases are TGCGCCAGCACCCCTTTAGGGGGTAAGCAGCCCCAGCATTTT.

The gene calls are TRBV11-2 and TRBJ2-7; D possibly corresponds to TRBD2 (5 bases). The CDR3 spans 13 residues. The ends were cut back, 4 bases at V and 2 bases at J, with 9 bases in the middle. Germline assignment: CDR1 SGHAT and CDR2 FQNNGV. This CDR3 is CASSSDGTYEQYF. The CDR3 bases are TGTGCCAGCAGCTCGGACGGGACCTACGAGCAGTACTTC.

The CDR3 loop is CATSRDRRDGYNEQFF. In DNA form, the CDR3 reads TGTGCCACCAGCAGAGATCGGAGGGACGGCTACAATGAGCAGTTCTTC. This chain joins TRBV15 and TRBJ2-1; maybe TRBD2 (6 bases). CDR3 length: 16 residues. Trimming pared 0 bases from V and 3 bases from J, leaving 12 bases between. From germline, CDR1 is LNHNV and CDR2 YYDKDF (reference sequence).

This chain uses TRBV30 with TRBJ2-5; 10 bases are shared with TRBD2. V dropped 5 bases and J dropped 5; count of bases not matched to a gene: 11. Germline CDR1 GTSNPN, CDR2 SVGIG (reference sequence). CDR3 length: 15 residues. The CDR3 DNA follows: TGTGCCTGGGAGTCTGGGGGACTAGCGTACGAGACCCAGTACTTC. This codes for CAWESGGLAYETQYF.

J is TRBJ2-3 and V is TRBV7-9; weak D call: TRBD2 (5 bases). CDR3 length equals 15 residues. Trimming left V 5 bases short and J 3 bases short, with 15 bases between. Per the germline V gene, CDR1 is SEHNR and CDR2 is FQNEAQ (reference sequence). The CDR3 coding sequence is TGTGCCAGCAGCCCCGACCTCCTAGCAACAGATACGCAGTATTTT. Protein: CASSPDLLATDTQYF.

CDR3 in amino acids: CASSQSPGEYGYTF. The CDR3 DNA is TGCGCCAGCAGCCAGTCCCCGGGAGAATATGGCTACACCTTC. The rearrangement uses TRBV4-1 and TRBJ1-2; D is undetermined. The CDR3 spans 14 residues. Germline CDR1 reads MGHRA; CDR2 reads YSYEKL. Trimming stripped 3 bases from V and 5 bases from J, with 13 bases between.

The chain links TRBV13 to TRBJ1-1, with a tentative D call TRBD1 (6 bases). This CDR3 comprises 17 residues. Germline V gene lookup returns CDR1 PRHDT and CDR2 FYEKMQ (reference sequence). Trimming cost V 3 bases and J 1 base, with 18 bases left between them. The CDR3 DNA sequence: TGTGCCAGCAGCTTCCCAAGGGGGGCCGAGGCGAACACTGAAGCTTTCTTT. Translation gives CASSFPRGAEANTEAFF.

V usage is TRBV13 and J usage is TRBJ2-1; D is uncertain. The germline CDR1 and CDR2 sequences are PRHDT and FYEKMQ (reference sequence). The CDR3 is 15 amino acids. V was clipped by 2 bases and J by 8 bases, with 16 bases between them. The CDR3 loop is CASSLWPGFGDEQFF. The CDR3 coding sequence is TGTGCCAGCAGCTTATGGCCAGGCTTTGGCGATGAGCAGTTCTTC.

The chain employs TRBV13 and TRBJ1-2; a possible D gene is TRBD1 (6 bases). The CDR3 totals 18 residues. The V and J ends lost 7 bases and 5 bases respectively, with 29 bases between them. CDR1 is PRHDT, CDR2 FYEKMQ, per germline (reference sequence). Here the CDR3 DNA reads TGTGCCAGCACCCTACCCCGAGACAGGACTCAGGGAGGATATGGCTACACCTTC. Protein product: CASTLPRDRTQGGYGYTF.

This chain connects TRBV7-9 to TRBJ2-4; D is unclear. Germline-derived CDR1 and CDR2 are SEHNR and FQNEAQ (reference sequence). CDR3 length: 12 amino acids. V was pared by 0 bases and J by 10 bases, with 7 bases between. CDR3 in amino acids: CASSLAFTIQYF. In DNA, the CDR3 is TGTGCCAGCAGCTTAGCCTTTACAATTCAGTACTTC.

This clone was seen more than once but under ten times. The gene calls are TRBV6-1 and TRBJ1-4; perhaps TRBD1 as D (5 bases). This CDR3 comprises 11 residues. The germline CDR1 and CDR2 sequences are MNHNS and SASEGT. The V and J ends lost 8 bases and 8 bases respectively, with 9 bases between them. For the CDR3, the DNA is TGTGCCAGCGCCCGGGGCGAAAAACTGTTTTTT. Translation gives CASARGEKLFF.

The rearrangement uses TRBV5-4 and TRBJ1-2, with TRBD1 as a possible D gene (5 bases). Trimming stripped 3 bases from V and 6 bases from J, with 15 bases between. Germline V CDR1 and CDR2: SGHNT, YYREEE (reference sequence). CDR3 length: 14 residues. CDR3 sequence: CASSSDIRGHGYTF. The CDR3 DNA reads TGTGCCAGCAGCTCGGACATCCGAGGGCATGGCTACACCTTC.

The V call is TRBV27, the J call TRBJ1-1; no firm D call. V lost 3 bases and J 5 bases, leaving 10 bases between the germline ends. The CDR3 covers 13 residues. Germline CDR1 reads MNHEY; CDR2 reads SMNVEV (reference sequence). CDR3 sequence: CASSFQTGTEAFF. CDR3 in DNA: TGTGCCAGCAGTTTTCAGACTGGGACTGAAGCTTTCTTT.

The V and J genes are TRBV5-1 and TRBJ2-7, with TRBD1 matching over 9 bases. The CDR3 extends over 14 amino acids. Germline-derived CDR1 and CDR2 are SGHRS and YFSETQ. The J segment lost 5 bases and the V segment lost 2 bases, leaving 5 bases of the junction unmatched. DNA of the CDR3: TGCGCCAGCAGCTTTCGGACAGGGGAGCACGAGCAGTACTTC. Encoded protein: CASSFRTGEHEQYF.

In this sample, this clone turned up a few times. CDR3 DNA sequence: TGTGCCAGCAGCTTGGTTTTGTCCGGGGAGCAGTTCTTC. Protein: CASSLVLSGEQFF. The chain is built from TRBV5-4 and TRBJ2-1, with unresolved D. Germline-derived CDR1 and CDR2 are SGHNT and YYREEE (reference sequence). CDR3 length: 13 residues. Trimming took off 0 bases at V and 10 bases at J, with 11 bases between the two ends.

The genes are TRBV28 and TRBJ2-1; D remains unclear. The germline V and J ends were trimmed by 4 bases and 6 bases, with 10 bases remaining between them. Looked up from germline, CDR1 is MDHEN and CDR2 is SYDVKM. This CDR3 has 13 amino acids. The chain's CDR3 is CASSSRAANEQFF. The DNA for the CDR3 is TGTGCCAGCAGTTCCCGGGCCGCCAATGAGCAGTTCTTC.

J is TRBJ1-2 and V is TRBV6-5; perhaps TRBD1 as D (6 bases). The CDR3 has 14 residues. V lost 7 bases to trimming and J lost 7 bases, with 19 bases between them. The V gene's germline CDR1 is MNHEY and CDR2 SVGAGI. This CDR3 reads CASNLGGGLGGYTF. CDR3 nucleotide sequence: TGTGCCAGCAACCTGGGAGGGGGGCTCGGTGGCTACACCTTC.

The rearrangement links TRBV4-2 to TRBJ1-2; 9 positions agree with TRBD1. The V and J ends lost 6 bases and 0 bases, in that order; junction bases with no gene match: 8. The CDR3 has 16 residues. CDR1 LGHNA and CDR2 YNFKEQ come from the germline V gene. For the CDR3, the DNA is TGTGCCAGCAGTCAAAACAGGGGGCCAGCTAACTATGGCTACACCTTC. Translating it yields CASSQNRGPANYGYTF.